This T cell receptor beta chain was captured by sequencing in a study of blood T cell repertoires in COVID-19 (dated by TCRdb to 2018 to 2021). Regarding the study in general: Samples from collaborators originated in the United States, Italy and Spain and spanned both the acute and convalescent phases of COVID-19. The material from the prospective study consisted of cDNA or gDNA derived from T cells, B-cell-depleted T cells, or PBMCs. The samples were drawn from two sources: the first 160 participants of the ongoing ImmuneRACE study, and some 1,300 subjects contributed by 6 global collaborators. The repertoires were released in a freely available public database meant as a resource for research on the immune response to SARS-CoV-2. Sample metadata almost always included a de-identified subject ID, COVID-19 status, age in years and sex. Where available, HLA class I and class II types were obtained from metadata supplied by the sample provider rather than from assay-based typing. Deeply sampled blood TCRbeta repertoires from subjects exposed to, actively infected with, or recovered from COVID-19 were included in the dataset. Results and caveats for the whole study, not just this receptor: Clinical and demographic metadata were provided uncurated, with the amount varying by source and participant.

On this clone itself: It has no known antigen specificity. The sample holds no much larger clone one base away, and base qualities are not on file.

The collaborating institutions used their own protocols to collect whole blood in K2EDTA tubes. Collaborator samples were shipped for TCRbeta analysis as frozen whole blood, isolated PBMCs, or DNA extracted from either sample type. CDR1 SGHAT and CDR2 FQDESV were looked up in the germline V gene (reference sequence). The junction carries 17 bases between V and J, which are trimmed by 5 bases and 4 bases respectively. The CDR3 numbers 16 residues from cysteine through phenylalanine. Only the CDR3 DNA is retained, 48 bases long and in frame from the first base. TCRbeta CDR3 regions were amplified from genomic DNA using the immunoSEQ Assay, a bias-controlled multiplex PCR. The source study handled its data this way. The number of nucleated cells in each sample was estimated by amplification of reference gene primers within the assay. Sequence reads were collapsed and filtered to measure the absolute abundance of every unique TCRbeta CDR3 rearrangement. Productive Simpson clonality was computed per sample as the square root of Simpson's diversity index over productive rearrangements. As stored in TCRdb, this immuneACCESS dataset retains in-frame rearrangements with V and J assigned. A fraction of the clones does not appear; measured against another copy, unresolved V genes explain less than half of the discrepancy, and the remainder lacks a known reason. The D gene and trimming were derived from the DNA, and the V and J assignments and clone size from that table. The sample table contains about 63,000 clones; only one count was recorded for roughly 74% of them. The ten largest clones add up to roughly 28% of the sample.

The sequence derives from a woman aged 80 or older with acute or convalescent COVID-19. The V and J genes are TRBV11-1 and TRBJ2-2, with the identity of the D gene unclear. The material sequenced was peripheral blood. This receptor has the CDR3 CASSASIPGSTGELFF. In nucleotides, the sequence is TGTGCCAGCAGCGCTAGTATCCCGGGTAGCACCGGGGAGCTGTTTTTT.